Described below is a single T cell receptor beta chain sequence and its context. This sample is part of a study of T-cell reconstitution after alpha-beta-depleted transplantation in children. Unique molecular identifiers were used in preparing the TCRbeta library. TCRdb analysed the PCR reads with MiXCR anew, one entry per CDR3 protein. The table has hundreds of thousands of distinct CDR3 sequences, around 16% seen once. The germline V gene encodes CDR1 DFQATT and CDR2 SNEGSKA (reference sequence). This CDR3 spans 16 amino acids. Losses at the gene ends were 1 base for V and 6 bases for J; bases not matched to a gene: 13.

The TCR was taken from a human donor who donated a stem cell graft to a child with acute myeloid leukemia. The sequences come from PBMCs from the stem cell graft donor, collected from the stem cell graft. J is TRBJ1-1 and V is TRBV20-1; TRBD1 matches at 8 bases. This chain's CDR3 is CSARGWGRGQVAEAFF. The DNA for the CDR3 is TGCAGTGCTAGAGGGTGGGGCAGGGGGCAAGTGGCTGAAGCTTTCTTT.